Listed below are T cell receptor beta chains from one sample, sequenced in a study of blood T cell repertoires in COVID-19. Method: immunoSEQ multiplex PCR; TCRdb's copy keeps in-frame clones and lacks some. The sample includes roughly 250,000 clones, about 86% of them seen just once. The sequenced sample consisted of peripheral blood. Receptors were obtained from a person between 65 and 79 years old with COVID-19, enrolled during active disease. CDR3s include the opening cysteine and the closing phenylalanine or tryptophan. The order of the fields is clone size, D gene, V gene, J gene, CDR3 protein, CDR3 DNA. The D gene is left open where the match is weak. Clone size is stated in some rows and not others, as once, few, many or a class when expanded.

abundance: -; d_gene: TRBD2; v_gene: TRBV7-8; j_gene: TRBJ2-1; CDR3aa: CASSASGVSYNEQFF; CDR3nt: TGTGCCAGCAGCGCGAGCGGGGTCTCCTACAATGAGCAGTTCTTC
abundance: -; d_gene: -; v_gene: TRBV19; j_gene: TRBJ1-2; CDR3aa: CASSIDREGAGYTF; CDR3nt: TGTGCCAGTAGTATAGATCGAGAGGGTGCCGGCTACACCTTC
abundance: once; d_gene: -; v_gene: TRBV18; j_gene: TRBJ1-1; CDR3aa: CASSRDSNTEAFF; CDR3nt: TGTGCCAGCTCACGTGACAGTAACACTGAAGCTTTCTTT
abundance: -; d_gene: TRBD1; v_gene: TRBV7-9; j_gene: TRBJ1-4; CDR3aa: CASSNHTGGINEKLFF; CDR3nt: TGTGCCAGCAGCAACCACACAGGGGGCATTAATGAAAAACTGTTTTTT
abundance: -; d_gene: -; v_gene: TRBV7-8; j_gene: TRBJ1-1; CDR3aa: CASSLFGGGDTEAFF; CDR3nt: TGTGCCAGCAGCCTATTCGGGGGAGGCGACACTGAAGCTTTCTTT
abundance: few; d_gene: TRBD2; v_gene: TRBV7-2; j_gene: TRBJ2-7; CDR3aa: CASSLHWGGTYEQYF; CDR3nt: TGTGCCAGCAGCTTACATTGGGGGGGAACCTACGAGCAGTACTTC
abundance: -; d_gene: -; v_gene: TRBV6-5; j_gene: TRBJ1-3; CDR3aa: CAGVSGGNTIYF; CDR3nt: TGTGCAGGGGTGTCGGGTGGAAACACCATATATTTT
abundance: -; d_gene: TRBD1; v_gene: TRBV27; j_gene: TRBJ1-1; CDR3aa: CASSFTPGTVGHTEAFF; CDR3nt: TGTGCCAGCAGTTTCACCCCCGGGACAGTGGGTCACACTGAAGCTTTCTTT
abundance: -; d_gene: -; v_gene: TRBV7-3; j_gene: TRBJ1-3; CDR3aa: CASSLKGGHTGNTIYF; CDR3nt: TGTGCCAGCAGCTTAAAAGGGGGACACACTGGAAACACCATATATTTT
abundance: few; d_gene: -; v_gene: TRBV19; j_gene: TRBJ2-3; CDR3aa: CASSARWGGTDTQYF; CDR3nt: TGTGCCAGTAGCGCCAGATGGGGGGGCACAGATACGCAGTATTTT
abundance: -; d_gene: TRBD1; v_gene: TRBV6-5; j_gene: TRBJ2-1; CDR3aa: CASILDLGQGGFLF; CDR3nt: TGTGCCAGCATTCTCGACCTGGGCCAAGGGGGCTTCCTCTTC
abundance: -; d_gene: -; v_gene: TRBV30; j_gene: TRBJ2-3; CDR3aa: CAWSGTDTQYF; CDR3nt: TGTGCCTGGTCAGGCACAGATACGCAGTATTTT
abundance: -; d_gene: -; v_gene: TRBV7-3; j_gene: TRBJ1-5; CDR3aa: CASSPQVPAHLNQPQHF; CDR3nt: TGTGCCAGCAGCCCCCAGGTCCCCGCCCATCTCAATCAGCCCCAGCATTTT
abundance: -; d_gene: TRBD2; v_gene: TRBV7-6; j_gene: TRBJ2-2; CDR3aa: CASSLAGLAGQNTGELFF; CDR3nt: TGTGCCAGCAGCTTAGCGGGACTAGCGGGGCAAAACACCGGGGAGCTGTTTTTT
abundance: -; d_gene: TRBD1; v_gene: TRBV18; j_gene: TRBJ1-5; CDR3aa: CASSPPGQGHQPQHF; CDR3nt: TGTGCCAGCTCTCCGCCGGGACAGGGACATCAGCCCCAGCATTTT
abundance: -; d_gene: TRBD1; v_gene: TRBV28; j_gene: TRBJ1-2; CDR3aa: CASSAMGQGNYGYTF; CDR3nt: TGTGCCAGCAGTGCAATGGGACAGGGTAACTATGGCTACACCTTC
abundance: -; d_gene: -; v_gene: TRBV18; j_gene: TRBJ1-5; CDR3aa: CASSPTLQTNQPQHF; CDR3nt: TGTGCCAGCTCACCAACCTTACAGACCAATCAGCCCCAGCATTTT
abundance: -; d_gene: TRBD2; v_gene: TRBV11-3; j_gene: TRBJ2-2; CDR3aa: CASSSEGRIGLAGFANTGELFF; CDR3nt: TGTGCCAGCAGCTCAGAGGGGCGAATAGGACTAGCGGGTTTCGCGAACACCGGGGAGCTGTTTTTT
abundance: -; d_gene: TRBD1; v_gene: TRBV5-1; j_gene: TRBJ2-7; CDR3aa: CASSYGQGEQYF; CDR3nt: TGCGCCAGCAGCTATGGACAGGGCGAGCAGTACTTC
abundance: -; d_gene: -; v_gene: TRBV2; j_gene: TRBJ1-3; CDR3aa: CASSELGGNSGNTIYF; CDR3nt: TGTGCCAGCAGTGAGTTGGGGGGAAACTCTGGAAACACCATATATTTT
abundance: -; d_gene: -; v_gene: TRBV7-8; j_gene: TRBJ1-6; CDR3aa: CASTRFGENNSPLHF; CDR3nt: TGTGCCAGCACTCGGTTCGGGGAAAATAATTCACCCCTCCACTTT
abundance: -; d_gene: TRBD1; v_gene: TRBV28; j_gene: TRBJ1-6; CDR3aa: CASSFVRGPLTLHF; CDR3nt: TGTGCCAGCAGTTTTGTCAGGGGGCCTTTGACCCTCCACTTT
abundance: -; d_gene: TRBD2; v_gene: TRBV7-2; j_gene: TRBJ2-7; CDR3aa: CASRSGLAESYEQYF; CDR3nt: TGTGCCAGCAGATCCGGACTAGCTGAATCCTACGAGCAGTACTTC
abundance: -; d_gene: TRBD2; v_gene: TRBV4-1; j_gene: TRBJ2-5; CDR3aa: CASSQDRTSGAQETQYF; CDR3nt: TGCGCCAGCAGCCAAGATCGCACTAGCGGGGCCCAAGAGACCCAGTACTTC
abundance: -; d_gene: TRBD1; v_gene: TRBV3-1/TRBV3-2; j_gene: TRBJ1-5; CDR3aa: CASSHGQGGQPQHF; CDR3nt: TGTGCCAGCAGCCATGGCCAGGGGGGTCAGCCCCAGCATTTT
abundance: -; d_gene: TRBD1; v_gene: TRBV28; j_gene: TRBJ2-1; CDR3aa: CASRPQQGAVEQFF; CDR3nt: TGTGCCAGCAGACCCCAACAGGGGGCGGTTGAGCAGTTCTTC
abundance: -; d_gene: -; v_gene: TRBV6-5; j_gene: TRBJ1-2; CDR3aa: CASVPSGPQQGGYTF; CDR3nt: TGTGCCAGCGTGCCTTCTGGGCCCCAACAGGGTGGCTACACCTTC
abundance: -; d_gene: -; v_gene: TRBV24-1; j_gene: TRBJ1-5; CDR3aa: CATSDSSGLSQPQHF; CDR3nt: TGTGCCACCAGTGATTCATCAGGTTTAAGTCAGCCCCAGCATTTT
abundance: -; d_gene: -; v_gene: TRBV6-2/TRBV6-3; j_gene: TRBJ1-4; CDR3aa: CASSYPPRAANEKLFF; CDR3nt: TGTGCCAGCAGTTACCCCCCCAGGGCGGCTAATGAAAAACTGTTTTTT
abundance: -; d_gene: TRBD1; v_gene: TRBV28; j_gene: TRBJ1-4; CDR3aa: CASSVNRGLYEKLFF; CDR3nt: TGTGCCAGCAGTGTCAACAGGGGGCTTTATGAAAAACTGTTTTTT
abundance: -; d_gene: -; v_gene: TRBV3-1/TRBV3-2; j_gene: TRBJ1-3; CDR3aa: CASSFRGNTIYF; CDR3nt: TGTGCCAGCAGCTTTCGGGGAAACACCATATATTTT
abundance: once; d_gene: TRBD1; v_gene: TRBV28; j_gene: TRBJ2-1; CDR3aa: CASSFRDRALYNEQFF; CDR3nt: TGTGCCAGCAGTTTTAGGGACAGGGCCCTCTACAATGAGCAGTTCTTC
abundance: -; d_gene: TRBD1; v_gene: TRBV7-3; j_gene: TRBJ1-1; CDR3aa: CASSQGGNTEAFF; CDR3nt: TGTGCCAGCAGCCAGGGGGGAAACACTGAAGCTTTCTTT
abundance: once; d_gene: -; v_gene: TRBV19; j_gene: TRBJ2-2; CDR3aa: CASSSWDFGAGELFF; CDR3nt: TGTGCCAGTAGTTCCTGGGACTTTGGCGCCGGGGAGCTGTTTTTT
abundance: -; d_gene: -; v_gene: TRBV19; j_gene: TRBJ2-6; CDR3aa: CASTKTGAGANVLTF; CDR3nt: TGTGCCAGTACCAAAACGGGTGCTGGGGCCAACGTCCTGACTTTC
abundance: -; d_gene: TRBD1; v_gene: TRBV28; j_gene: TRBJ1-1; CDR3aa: CANRGRGTEAFF; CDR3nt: TGTGCCAATAGGGGGCGCGGGACTGAAGCTTTCTTT
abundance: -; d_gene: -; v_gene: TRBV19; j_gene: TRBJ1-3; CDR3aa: CASSIPGYGNTIYF; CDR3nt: TGTGCCAGTAGTATCCCGGGGTACGGAAACACCATATATTTT
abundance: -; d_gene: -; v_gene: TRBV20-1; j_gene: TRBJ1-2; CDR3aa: CSASKEVGGSGGYTF; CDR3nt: TGCAGTGCTAGTAAAGAGGTTGGGGGCTCGGGTGGCTACACCTTC
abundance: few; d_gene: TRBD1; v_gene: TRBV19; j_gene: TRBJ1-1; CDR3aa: CASSLPTGGTEAFF; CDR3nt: TGTGCCAGTAGTCTCCCTACAGGGGGCACTGAAGCTTTCTTT
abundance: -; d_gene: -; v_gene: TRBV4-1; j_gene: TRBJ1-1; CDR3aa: CASSLRTENTEAFF; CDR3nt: TGCGCCAGCAGCTTGCGTACAGAGAACACTGAAGCTTTCTTT
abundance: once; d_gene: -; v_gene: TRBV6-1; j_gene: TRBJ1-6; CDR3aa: CASSEFRLSNSPLHF; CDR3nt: TGTGCCAGCAGTGAGTTTAGATTGTCTAATTCACCCCTCCACTTT
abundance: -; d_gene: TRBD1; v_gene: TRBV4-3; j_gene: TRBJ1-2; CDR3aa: CASSQDLTGGLGYTF; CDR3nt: TGCGCCAGCAGCCAAGATCTGACAGGGGGGCTCGGCTACACCTTC
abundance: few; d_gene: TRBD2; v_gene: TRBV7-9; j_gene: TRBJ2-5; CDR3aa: CASSPGLVPETQYF; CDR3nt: TGTGCCAGCAGCCCGGGACTAGTCCCAGAGACCCAGTACTTC
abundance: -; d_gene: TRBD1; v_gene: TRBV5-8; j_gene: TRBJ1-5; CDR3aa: CASSLVGTGGVQPQHF; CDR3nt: TGTGCCAGCAGCTTGGTCGGGACAGGGGGCGTTCAGCCCCAGCATTTT
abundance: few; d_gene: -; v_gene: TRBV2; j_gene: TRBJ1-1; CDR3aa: CASSEARVNTEAFF; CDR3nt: TGTGCCAGCAGTGAAGCACGGGTGAACACTGAAGCTTTCTTT
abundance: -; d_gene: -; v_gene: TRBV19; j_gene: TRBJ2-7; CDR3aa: CASSPRTGDYEQYF; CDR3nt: TGTGCCAGTAGTCCACGGACGGGGGACTACGAGCAGTACTTC
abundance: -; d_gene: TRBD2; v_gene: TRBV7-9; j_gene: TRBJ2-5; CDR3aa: CASVPWGLAGSQETQYF; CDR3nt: TGTGCCAGCGTACCCTGGGGACTAGCGGGGTCCCAAGAGACCCAGTACTTC
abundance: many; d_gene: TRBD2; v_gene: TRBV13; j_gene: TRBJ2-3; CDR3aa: CASSLRLAGGLTDTQYF; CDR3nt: TGTGCCAGCAGCTTAAGACTAGCGGGGGGCCTGACAGATACGCAGTATTTT
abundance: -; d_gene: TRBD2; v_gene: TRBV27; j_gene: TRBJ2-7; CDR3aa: CASAALREGLAQYF; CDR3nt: TGTGCCAGCGCGGCCCTGCGGGAGGGACTCGCGCAGTACTTC
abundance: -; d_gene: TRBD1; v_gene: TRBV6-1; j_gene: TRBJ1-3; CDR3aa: CASSDPGTAVTIYF; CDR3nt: TGTGCCAGCAGTGACCCCGGGACAGCGGTCACCATATATTTT
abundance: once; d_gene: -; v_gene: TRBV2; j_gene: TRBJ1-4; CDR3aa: CASSEDSFNEKLFF; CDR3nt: TGTGCCAGCAGTGAAGACAGTTTTAATGAAAAACTGTTTTTT
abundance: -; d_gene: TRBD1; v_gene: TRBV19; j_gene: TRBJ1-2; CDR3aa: CASRPWTGVDYTF; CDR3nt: TGTGCCAGTAGGCCTTGGACAGGGGTTGACTACACCTTC
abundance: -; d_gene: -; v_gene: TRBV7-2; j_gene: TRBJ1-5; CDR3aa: CASSPRGGSQPQHF; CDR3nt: TGTGCCAGCAGCCCTCGGGGAGGCTCTCAGCCCCAGCATTTT